A selection of T cell receptor beta chains follows, all from one sample in a study of long-term antiretroviral therapy in people with HIV. TCRdb keeps only in-frame clones here, not all; method: immunoSEQ multiplex PCR. The top ten clones hold about 20% of a sample with about 24,000 clones, over 80% of them seen once. Specimen: unsorted PBMCs, collected 0.4 years after starting antiretroviral therapy. The origin of the receptors is a man between 45 and 60 years old with HIV. CDR3s include the opening cysteine and the closing phenylalanine or tryptophan. The order of the fields is clone size, D gene, J gene, V gene, CDR3 protein, CDR3 DNA. D genes are given only for firm matches. The size field is filled for only some rows; it gives once, few, many or a size class.

>NA|NA|TRBJ2-7|TRBV6-4
CASSDSRGGQPLNYEQYF
TGTGCCAGCAGTGACTCTCGTGGTGGGCAGCCGTTAAACTACGAGCAGTACTTC
>NA|NA|TRBJ2-2|TRBV7-6
CASFSLQGTGELFF
TGTGCCAGCTTTTCACTGCAGGGGACCGGGGAGCTGTTTTTT
>NA|TRBD2|TRBJ2-3|TRBV7-2
CASSFSGGAADTQYF
TGTGCCAGCAGCTTTAGCGGGGGGGCAGCAGATACGCAGTATTTT
>NA|NA|TRBJ2-7|TRBV19
CASSIKGDPGAYEQYF
TGTGCCAGTAGTATTAAGGGGGACCCAGGGGCATACGAGCAGTACTTC
>NA|NA|TRBJ1-2|TRBV7-2
CASSNRDTFYGYTF
TGTGCCAGCAGCAATAGGGACACCTTCTATGGCTACACCTTC
>NA|NA|TRBJ1-2|TRBV5-8
CASSLGGVEGYTF
TGTGCCAGCAGCTTGGGCGGGGTAGAGGGCTACACCTTC
>NA|NA|TRBJ1-1|TRBV5-6
CASRGRSGYGTEAFF
TGTGCCAGCAGGGGACGGTCGGGGTATGGCACTGAAGCTTTCTTT
>NA|TRBD1|TRBJ2-7|TRBV2
CASRRLGQDIYEQYF
TGTGCCAGCAGGCGGCTGGGACAGGACATCTACGAGCAGTACTTC
>NA|NA|TRBJ1-2|TRBV6-1
CASSEGPDVFYGYTF
TGTGCCAGCAGTGAAGGGCCAGACGTCTTCTATGGCTACACCTTC
>NA|TRBD2|TRBJ2-7|TRBV11-2
CASSSLGREQQYF
TGTGCCAGCAGCTCCCTTGGGAGGGAGCAGCAGTACTTC
>NA|NA|TRBJ1-2|TRBV7-2
CASSSSPGTYLGGNYGYTF
TGTGCCAGCAGCTCTTCCCCGGGCACTTACCTCGGGGGGAACTATGGCTACACCTTC
>NA|TRBD1|TRBJ1-4|TRBV18
CASSPGTEIEKLFF
TGTGCCAGCTCACCCGGGACAGAGATTGAAAAACTGTTTTTT
>NA|NA|TRBJ2-7|TRBV6-6
CASSYSNEQYF
TGTGCCAGCAGTTACTCGAACGAGCAGTACTTC
>medium-sized|NA|TRBJ1-2|TRBV5-1
CASSLEQGGSYGYTF
TGCGCCAGCAGCTTGGAACAGGGAGGCTCCTATGGCTACACCTTC
>NA|NA|TRBJ1-3|TRBV6-1
CASREGRITGNTIYF
TGTGCCAGCAGGGAGGGACGGATAACTGGAAACACCATATATTTT
>once|NA|TRBJ2-1|TRBV20-1
CSARVWDEQFF
TGCAGTGCCCGAGTCTGGGATGAGCAGTTCTTC
>once|NA|TRBJ2-6|TRBV7-2
CASRTGLLGSGANVLTF
TGTGCCAGCAGAACAGGGCTCCTAGGGTCTGGGGCCAACGTCCTGACTTTC
>NA|NA|TRBJ2-5|TRBV11-2
CASSLGYRAETQYF
TGTGCCAGCAGCTTGGGTTACCGGGCAGAGACCCAGTACTTC
>NA|NA|TRBJ2-5|TRBV18
CASSPTVQETQYF
TGTGCCAGCTCACCGACAGTCCAAGAGACCCAGTACTTC
>NA|NA|TRBJ1-2|TRBV14
CASSQEARNYGYTF
TGTGCCAGCAGCCAAGAGGCCAGAAACTATGGCTACACCTTC
>NA|NA|TRBJ1-2|TRBV6-5
CASSRGRGYTF
TGTGCCAGCAGTCGAGGAAGGGGCTACACCTTC
>NA|NA|TRBJ1-1|TRBV30
CAWSPLSGWGQAFF
TGTGCCTGGAGTCCCCTGAGTGGCTGGGGTCAGGCTTTCTTT
>NA|TRBD1|TRBJ2-7|TRBV4-1
CASSQGGTGGYEQYF
TGCGCCAGCAGCCAAGGAGGTACAGGGGGCTACGAGCAGTACTTC
>NA|NA|TRBJ2-7|TRBV7-6
CASSLDPEGAAQYF
TGTGCCAGCAGCTTGGATCCGGAGGGGGCGGCGCAGTACTTC
>NA|NA|TRBJ2-7|TRBV27
CASGRGDYEQYF
TGTGCCAGCGGGAGGGGGGACTACGAGCAGTACTTC
>NA|NA|TRBJ1-2|TRBV2
CASSTTGMDGYTF
TGTGCCAGCAGTACGACGGGGATGGATGGCTACACCTTC
>NA|NA|TRBJ2-5|TRBV5-1
CASSYSYNREVETQYF
TGCGCCAGCAGCTACTCTTACAACAGGGAGGTGGAGACCCAGTACTTC
>few|TRBD1|TRBJ2-7|TRBV27
CASSLLGQAAYEQYF
TGTGCCAGCAGTTTGTTAGGACAGGCCGCCTACGAGCAGTACTTC
>NA|TRBD2|TRBJ2-3|TRBV2
CASSAGERGGPVF
TGTGCCAGCAGCGCCGGCGAGCGGGGGGGGCCAGTCTTT
>NA|TRBD1|TRBJ2-1|TRBV6-5
CASNPPGGNYNEQFF
TGTGCCAGCAATCCGCCAGGGGGCAACTACAATGAGCAGTTCTTC
>few|NA|TRBJ2-3|TRBV7-9
CASSLDSTDTQYF
TGTGCCAGCAGCCTGGACAGTACAGATACGCAGTATTTT
>NA|NA|TRBJ2-1|TRBV5-4
CASSLILASDEQFF
TGTGCCAGCAGCTTGATCCTAGCTAGCGATGAGCAGTTCTTC
>NA|NA|TRBJ2-5|TRBV5-1
CASSEGSFQETQYF
TGCGCCAGCAGTGAGGGGTCCTTTCAAGAGACCCAGTACTTC
>NA|NA|TRBJ2-7|TRBV6-5
CASSYGRGDHEQYF
TGTGCCAGCAGTTACGGTCGCGGGGACCACGAGCAGTACTTC
>NA|NA|TRBJ1-1|TRBV11-2
CASSGKGGYVSTEAFF
TGTGCCAGCAGCGGAAAGGGGGGCTACGTGAGCACTGAAGCTTTCTTT
>NA|TRBD1|TRBJ2-7|TRBV10-3
CAISALDRGTRSYEQYF
TGTGCCATCAGTGCGTTAGACAGGGGGACTCGGTCCTACGAGCAGTACTTC
>NA|NA|TRBJ2-1|TRBV4-1
CASSQELANSYNEQFF
TGCGCCAGCAGCCAAGAATTGGCTAACTCCTACAATGAGCAGTTCTTC
>NA|TRBD1|TRBJ2-6|TRBV28
CASSDRGRGANVLTF
TGTGCCAGCAGCGACAGGGGCCGAGGGGCCAACGTCCTGACTTTC
>NA|NA|TRBJ1-1|TRBV28
CASNPPSSEAFF
TGTGCCAGCAACCCACCCTCCTCTGAAGCTTTCTTT
>few|TRBD1|TRBJ2-1|TRBV5-4
CASSLRTGGLNEQFF
TGTGCCAGCAGCTTGAGGACAGGGGGCTTGAATGAGCAGTTCTTC
>NA|TRBD2|TRBJ2-5|TRBV5-1
CASAGLAGAETQYF
TGCGCCTCCGCAGGGTTAGCGGGGGCGGAGACCCAGTACTTC
>NA|NA|TRBJ2-2|TRBV4-1
CASSQARTTRQIWTGELFF
TGCGCCAGCAGCCAAGCCCGGACAACCCGACAGATTTGGACCGGGGAGCTGTTTTTT
>NA|TRBD1|TRBJ1-5|TRBV27
CASSFQGGGYQPQHF
TGTGCCAGCAGTTTCCAAGGAGGGGGCTACCAGCCCCAGCATTTT
>NA|NA|TRBJ2-5|TRBV6-5
CASSYGPRQETQYF
TGTGCCAGCAGCTACGGGCCTCGGCAAGAGACCCAGTACTTC
>NA|TRBD2|TRBJ2-2|TRBV11-2
CASSLGGLAGTGELFF
TGTGCCAGCAGCTTAGGGGGACTAGCGGGGACCGGGGAGCTGTTTTTT
>NA|TRBD2|TRBJ2-1|TRBV9
CASSVSSGRSYNEQFF
TGTGCCAGCAGCGTTTCTAGCGGTCGGTCCTACAATGAGCAGTTCTTC
>NA|TRBD1|TRBJ2-5|TRBV10-3
CAISALGQGLETQYF
TGTGCCATCAGCGCTCTAGGACAGGGATTAGAGACCCAGTACTTC
>once|NA|TRBJ1-1|TRBV5-1
CASSLVPDRNTEAFF
TGCGCCAGCAGCTTGGTCCCGGATAGAAACACTGAAGCTTTCTTT
>NA|NA|TRBJ1-3|TRBV18
CASSPPAGATGNTIYF
TGTGCCAGCTCACCACCGGCAGGAGCCACTGGAAACACCATATATTTT
>NA|NA|TRBJ1-1|TRBV2
CASKGKANTEAFF
TGTGCCAGCAAGGGGAAAGCGAACACTGAAGCTTTCTTT
>NA|TRBD1|TRBJ1-1|TRBV6-1
CASFGTGNQGTEAFF
TGTGCCAGCTTCGGGACAGGGAACCAAGGCACTGAAGCTTTCTTT
>NA|NA|TRBJ1-3|TRBV9
CASSTGNTIYF
TGTGCCAGCAGCACTGGAAACACCATATATTTT
>NA|NA|TRBJ2-5|TRBV30
CAWNTHRDPRRETQYF
TGTGCCTGGAATACGCACCGGGACCCCCGAAGAGAGACCCAGTACTTC